This TCR beta chain was recorded in a study of blood T cell repertoires in COVID-19. This table comes from immunoSEQ multiplex PCR, and its TCRdb copy is limited to in-frame clones, with some not included. The data hold around 120,000 clones, with about 85% observed a single time. The clonotype was recovered from a human donor in a cohort sampled during active COVID-19. The sample was peripheral blood.

The CDR3 coding sequence is TGTGCCAGCTCACCGGGCTGGGACAGCAGCACAGATACGCAGTATTTT. The encoded protein is CASSPGWDSSTDTQYF. The genes are TRBV18 and TRBJ2-3; 7 bases map to TRBD1. V dropped 3 bases and J dropped 0; count of bases not matched to a gene: 6. CDR3 length: 16 residues. CDR1 and CDR2 (germline): KGHSH, LQKENI.